A selection of T cell receptor beta chains follows, all from one sample in a study of beta chain features in type 1 diabetes. This table comes from immunoSEQ multiplex PCR, and its TCRdb copy is limited to in-frame clones, with some not included. The table lists some 400,000 clones, approximately 16% of them singletons. Sequenced: naive CD4+ T cells from blood. These receptor sequences come from a woman between 18 and 29 years old in good health. The CDR3 runs from the conserved cysteine through the conserved F or W. A D gene is named only where the DNA matches it firmly. Clone size is given for some rows only: seen once, a few or many times, or a class if the clone is expanded.

V gene: TRBV2
clone size: -
D gene: -
J gene: TRBJ2-5
CDR3 DNA: TGTGCCAGCAAGGAACAGGGTGGTTCAGAGACCCAGTACTTC
CDR3 protein: CASKEQGGSETQYF

V gene: TRBV25-1
clone size: few
D gene: TRBD2
J gene: TRBJ2-2
CDR3 DNA: TGTGCCAGCAGTGATATGTGGGGGGGAGAGGACACCGGGGAGCTGTTTTTT
CDR3 protein: CASSDMWGGEDTGELFF

V gene: TRBV5-1
clone size: few
D gene: -
J gene: TRBJ2-1
CDR3 DNA: TGCGCCAGCAGCTTAGAAGGCAGGGGGGCCTACAATGAGCAGTTCTTC
CDR3 protein: CASSLEGRGAYNEQFF

V gene: TRBV20-1
clone size: -
D gene: -
J gene: TRBJ2-7
CDR3 DNA: TGCAGTGCTAGGTCCCTTCCGGAGCAGTACTTC
CDR3 protein: CSARSLPEQYF

V gene: TRBV9
clone size: few
D gene: TRBD2
J gene: TRBJ2-7
CDR3 DNA: TGTGCCAGCAGCGTAGCTTCTAGCGGAGAATACGAGCAGTACTTC
CDR3 protein: CASSVASSGEYEQYF

V gene: TRBV6-6
clone size: few
D gene: TRBD1
J gene: TRBJ2-2
CDR3 DNA: TGTGCCAGCAGTTCGACAGGGGCGAACACCGGGGAGCTGTTTTTT
CDR3 protein: CASSSTGANTGELFF

V gene: TRBV30
clone size: few
D gene: TRBD1
J gene: TRBJ1-3
CDR3 DNA: TGTGCCTGGAGTGAAGAGGGGGCAACTGGAAACACCATATATTTT
CDR3 protein: CAWSEEGATGNTIYF

V gene: TRBV30
clone size: -
D gene: -
J gene: TRBJ2-7
CDR3 DNA: TGTGCCTGGAGGTCCGGACTTTACGAGCAGTACTTC
CDR3 protein: CAWRSGLYEQYF

V gene: TRBV2
clone size: -
D gene: TRBD1
J gene: TRBJ1-2
CDR3 DNA: TGTGCCAGCAGCGGGACAGTTGGCTACACCTTC
CDR3 protein: CASSGTVGYTF

V gene: TRBV30
clone size: -
D gene: TRBD1
J gene: TRBJ1-4
CDR3 DNA: TGTGCCTGGGACAGGGGATCGCCTAATGAAAAACTGTTTTTT
CDR3 protein: CAWDRGSPNEKLFF

V gene: TRBV18
clone size: few
D gene: -
J gene: TRBJ1-2
CDR3 DNA: TGTGCCAGCTCACAGGGGGTCGACAACTATGGCTACACCTTC
CDR3 protein: CASSQGVDNYGYTF

V gene: TRBV7-8
clone size: few
D gene: TRBD1
J gene: TRBJ2-7
CDR3 DNA: TGTGCCAGCAGCTCGGGACAGGGGTATAGCTTTAGCTCCTACGAGCAGTACTTC
CDR3 protein: CASSSGQGYSFSSYEQYF

V gene: TRBV30
clone size: -
D gene: TRBD1
J gene: TRBJ2-1
CDR3 DNA: TGTGCCTCCCAGGGGGCCCGGGAGCAGTTCTTC
CDR3 protein: CASQGAREQFF

V gene: TRBV15
clone size: few
D gene: TRBD1
J gene: TRBJ2-5
CDR3 DNA: TGTGCCACCAGCAGAGATGTAGGACAGGGATGGACCCAGTACTTC
CDR3 protein: CATSRDVGQGWTQYF

V gene: TRBV6-1
clone size: -
D gene: -
J gene: TRBJ2-6
CDR3 DNA: TGTGCCAGCAGTGAAGCGATGCACAGGACCTTTCCGGGGGCCAACGTCCTGACTTTC
CDR3 protein: CASSEAMHRTFPGANVLTF

V gene: TRBV15
clone size: -
D gene: TRBD1
J gene: TRBJ1-5
CDR3 DNA: TGTGCCACCAACAGTAGGACAGGAGCGAGCAATCAGCCCCAGCATTTT
CDR3 protein: CATNSRTGASNQPQHF

V gene: TRBV11-1
clone size: -
D gene: -
J gene: TRBJ2-7
CDR3 DNA: TGTGCCAGCAGCCCCAGACAGAGAGCCTACGAGCAGTACTTC
CDR3 protein: CASSPRQRAYEQYF

V gene: TRBV28
clone size: few
D gene: TRBD1
J gene: TRBJ1-5
CDR3 DNA: TGTGCCAGCAGTCGGGACAGCAGTCAGCCCCAGCATTTT
CDR3 protein: CASSRDSSQPQHF

V gene: TRBV9
clone size: few
D gene: TRBD2
J gene: TRBJ2-5
CDR3 DNA: TGTGCCAGCGGTTTGAGCGGGAGGAGCGAGACCCAGTACTTC
CDR3 protein: CASGLSGRSETQYF

V gene: TRBV21-1
clone size: few
D gene: -
J gene: TRBJ2-7
CDR3 DNA: TGTGCCAGCACCCCCCCCGGCTACGAGCAGTACTTC
CDR3 protein: CASTPPGYEQYF

V gene: TRBV20-1
clone size: few
D gene: -
J gene: TRBJ2-7
CDR3 DNA: TGCAGTGCGGCTCAGGGGAGTGAGCAGTACTTC
CDR3 protein: CSAAQGSEQYF

V gene: TRBV7-2
clone size: -
D gene: -
J gene: TRBJ2-7
CDR3 DNA: TGTGCCAGCAGCTTCCGCGGCGGGGCCGCTTACGAGCAGTACTTC
CDR3 protein: CASSFRGGAAYEQYF

V gene: TRBV13
clone size: few
D gene: TRBD1
J gene: TRBJ2-1
CDR3 DNA: TGTGCCAGCAGCTTGGACAGGGCCTACAATGAGCAGTTCTTC
CDR3 protein: CASSLDRAYNEQFF

V gene: TRBV29-1
clone size: few
D gene: -
J gene: TRBJ1-1
CDR3 DNA: TGCAGCGTCAAACAGGTACTGAACACTGAAGCTTTCTTT
CDR3 protein: CSVKQVLNTEAFF

V gene: TRBV4-1
clone size: -
D gene: -
J gene: TRBJ2-1
CDR3 DNA: TGCGCCAGCAGCCAAGATTACAGTAGCTCCTACAATGAGCAGTTCTTC
CDR3 protein: CASSQDYSSSYNEQFF

V gene: TRBV7-7
clone size: -
D gene: -
J gene: TRBJ1-1
CDR3 DNA: TGTGCCAGCAGCTCAGGGCGGGGGAGTGAAGCTTTCTTT
CDR3 protein: CASSSGRGSEAFF

V gene: TRBV5-4
clone size: -
D gene: -
J gene: TRBJ2-1
CDR3 DNA: TGTGCCAGCAGCCTTTATTACAATGAGCAGTTCTTC
CDR3 protein: CASSLYYNEQFF

V gene: TRBV11-2
clone size: -
D gene: TRBD1
J gene: TRBJ2-3
CDR3 DNA: TGTGCCAGCAGGAGGGACAGTCGCACAGATACGCAGTATTTT
CDR3 protein: CASRRDSRTDTQYF

V gene: TRBV30
clone size: -
D gene: TRBD2
J gene: TRBJ2-2
CDR3 DNA: TGTGCCTGGAGGGGAGGGGTCCGCACCGGGGAGCTGTTTTTT
CDR3 protein: CAWRGGVRTGELFF

V gene: TRBV10-3
clone size: -
D gene: -
J gene: TRBJ1-1
CDR3 DNA: TGTGCCATCAGCGACCGTGGACAGAACACTGAAGCTTTCTTT
CDR3 protein: CAISDRGQNTEAFF

V gene: TRBV4-1
clone size: -
D gene: TRBD2
J gene: TRBJ2-7
CDR3 DNA: TGCGCCAGCAGCCAAGAGCCTAGCGGGAGTTTCTACGAGCAGTACTTC
CDR3 protein: CASSQEPSGSFYEQYF

V gene: TRBV9
clone size: -
D gene: -
J gene: TRBJ2-7
CDR3 DNA: TGTGCCAGCAGCGTAGGACACCTTGGGCCCGAGCAGTACTTC
CDR3 protein: CASSVGHLGPEQYF

V gene: TRBV29-1
clone size: -
D gene: TRBD2
J gene: TRBJ2-1
CDR3 DNA: TGCAGCGTTGAAGAGACGGGAGGGCCTCGTATTGAGCAGTTCTTC
CDR3 protein: CSVEETGGPRIEQFF

V gene: TRBV29-1
clone size: -
D gene: TRBD2
J gene: TRBJ2-5
CDR3 DNA: TGCAGCGTTTCGGCTAGCGGGAAAGAGACCCAGTACTTC
CDR3 protein: CSVSASGKETQYF

V gene: TRBV30
clone size: few
D gene: TRBD2
J gene: TRBJ2-1
CDR3 DNA: TGTGCCTGTTACCCCGGGACTAGCGGTTCCTACAATGAGCAGTTCTTC
CDR3 protein: CACYPGTSGSYNEQFF

V gene: TRBV7-9
clone size: few
D gene: -
J gene: TRBJ2-3
CDR3 DNA: TGTGCCAGCAGCTACGGACAGACTAGCACAGATACGCAGTATTTT
CDR3 protein: CASSYGQTSTDTQYF

V gene: TRBV28
clone size: -
D gene: -
J gene: TRBJ1-1
CDR3 DNA: TGTGCCAGCAGCCTAGACAGCTTGGGGAGGGCTTTCTTT
CDR3 protein: CASSLDSLGRAFF

V gene: TRBV7-9
clone size: -
D gene: TRBD1
J gene: TRBJ1-3
CDR3 DNA: TGTGCCAGCAGCTCGGGACAGCGCTCTGGAAACACCATATATTTT
CDR3 protein: CASSSGQRSGNTIYF

V gene: TRBV5-1
clone size: once
D gene: -
J gene: TRBJ1-5
CDR3 DNA: TGCGCCAGCAGCCGGGAGGGGCATAGCAATCAGCCCCAGCATTTT
CDR3 protein: CASSREGHSNQPQHF

V gene: TRBV28
clone size: -
D gene: TRBD2
J gene: TRBJ2-7
CDR3 DNA: TGTGCCAGCAGTTTATTGCCTAGCGGGAAATCCGAGCAGTACTTC
CDR3 protein: CASSLLPSGKSEQYF

V gene: TRBV15
clone size: -
D gene: -
J gene: TRBJ1-1
CDR3 DNA: TGTGCCACCAGCAGAGATCCAGGGTGGAGAGGCGAAGCTTTCTTT
CDR3 protein: CATSRDPGWRGEAFF

V gene: TRBV30
clone size: -
D gene: -
J gene: TRBJ1-4
CDR3 DNA: TGTGCCTGGAGTGTGGGCAGGGTTCAAAATGAAAAACTGTTTTTT
CDR3 protein: CAWSVGRVQNEKLFF

V gene: TRBV28
clone size: -
D gene: -
J gene: TRBJ1-2
CDR3 DNA: TGTGCCAGCAGTCCGGGAGGACAGCGGAACTATGGCTACACCTTC
CDR3 protein: CASSPGGQRNYGYTF

V gene: TRBV5-4
clone size: once
D gene: -
J gene: TRBJ1-1
CDR3 DNA: TGTGCCAGCAGCTTGACTACAGGCACTGAAGCTTTCTTT
CDR3 protein: CASSLTTGTEAFF

V gene: TRBV30
clone size: few
D gene: TRBD2
J gene: TRBJ2-7
CDR3 DNA: TGTGCCTGGAGTGTACTAGCGGGAACCTACGAGCAGTACTTC
CDR3 protein: CAWSVLAGTYEQYF

V gene: TRBV2
clone size: -
D gene: -
J gene: TRBJ2-5
CDR3 DNA: TGTGCCACTGGGGGACTTCAAGAGACCCAGTACTTC
CDR3 protein: CATGGLQETQYF

V gene: TRBV7-2
clone size: many
D gene: TRBD1
J gene: TRBJ1-2
CDR3 DNA: TGTGCCCGGTCGAGACAGGGGCGAGATGGCTACACCTTC
CDR3 protein: CARSRQGRDGYTF

V gene: TRBV30
clone size: -
D gene: TRBD1
J gene: TRBJ1-5
CDR3 DNA: TGTGCCTGGAACAGGGGGTTTGGTCAGCCCCAGCATTTT
CDR3 protein: CAWNRGFGQPQHF

V gene: TRBV14
clone size: few
D gene: TRBD1
J gene: TRBJ2-7
CDR3 DNA: TGTGCCAGCAGCCAATCGACAGGGTCGTTATACGAGCAGTACTTC
CDR3 protein: CASSQSTGSLYEQYF

V gene: TRBV7-3
clone size: -
D gene: TRBD1
J gene: TRBJ2-5
CDR3 DNA: TGTGCCAGCAGCAGGGGGACAGGGGGAGAGACCCAGTACTTC
CDR3 protein: CASSRGTGGETQYF

V gene: TRBV2
clone size: -
D gene: -
J gene: TRBJ2-4
CDR3 DNA: TGTGCCAGCGACGGTAGCGGAAGCGGGTTGGCCAAAAACATTCAGTACTTC
CDR3 protein: CASDGSGSGLAKNIQYF

V gene: TRBV9
clone size: -
D gene: -
J gene: TRBJ2-1
CDR3 DNA: TGTGCCAGCTCCCAAGTGGGGAGCTCCTACAATGAGCAGTTCTTC
CDR3 protein: CASSQVGSSYNEQFF